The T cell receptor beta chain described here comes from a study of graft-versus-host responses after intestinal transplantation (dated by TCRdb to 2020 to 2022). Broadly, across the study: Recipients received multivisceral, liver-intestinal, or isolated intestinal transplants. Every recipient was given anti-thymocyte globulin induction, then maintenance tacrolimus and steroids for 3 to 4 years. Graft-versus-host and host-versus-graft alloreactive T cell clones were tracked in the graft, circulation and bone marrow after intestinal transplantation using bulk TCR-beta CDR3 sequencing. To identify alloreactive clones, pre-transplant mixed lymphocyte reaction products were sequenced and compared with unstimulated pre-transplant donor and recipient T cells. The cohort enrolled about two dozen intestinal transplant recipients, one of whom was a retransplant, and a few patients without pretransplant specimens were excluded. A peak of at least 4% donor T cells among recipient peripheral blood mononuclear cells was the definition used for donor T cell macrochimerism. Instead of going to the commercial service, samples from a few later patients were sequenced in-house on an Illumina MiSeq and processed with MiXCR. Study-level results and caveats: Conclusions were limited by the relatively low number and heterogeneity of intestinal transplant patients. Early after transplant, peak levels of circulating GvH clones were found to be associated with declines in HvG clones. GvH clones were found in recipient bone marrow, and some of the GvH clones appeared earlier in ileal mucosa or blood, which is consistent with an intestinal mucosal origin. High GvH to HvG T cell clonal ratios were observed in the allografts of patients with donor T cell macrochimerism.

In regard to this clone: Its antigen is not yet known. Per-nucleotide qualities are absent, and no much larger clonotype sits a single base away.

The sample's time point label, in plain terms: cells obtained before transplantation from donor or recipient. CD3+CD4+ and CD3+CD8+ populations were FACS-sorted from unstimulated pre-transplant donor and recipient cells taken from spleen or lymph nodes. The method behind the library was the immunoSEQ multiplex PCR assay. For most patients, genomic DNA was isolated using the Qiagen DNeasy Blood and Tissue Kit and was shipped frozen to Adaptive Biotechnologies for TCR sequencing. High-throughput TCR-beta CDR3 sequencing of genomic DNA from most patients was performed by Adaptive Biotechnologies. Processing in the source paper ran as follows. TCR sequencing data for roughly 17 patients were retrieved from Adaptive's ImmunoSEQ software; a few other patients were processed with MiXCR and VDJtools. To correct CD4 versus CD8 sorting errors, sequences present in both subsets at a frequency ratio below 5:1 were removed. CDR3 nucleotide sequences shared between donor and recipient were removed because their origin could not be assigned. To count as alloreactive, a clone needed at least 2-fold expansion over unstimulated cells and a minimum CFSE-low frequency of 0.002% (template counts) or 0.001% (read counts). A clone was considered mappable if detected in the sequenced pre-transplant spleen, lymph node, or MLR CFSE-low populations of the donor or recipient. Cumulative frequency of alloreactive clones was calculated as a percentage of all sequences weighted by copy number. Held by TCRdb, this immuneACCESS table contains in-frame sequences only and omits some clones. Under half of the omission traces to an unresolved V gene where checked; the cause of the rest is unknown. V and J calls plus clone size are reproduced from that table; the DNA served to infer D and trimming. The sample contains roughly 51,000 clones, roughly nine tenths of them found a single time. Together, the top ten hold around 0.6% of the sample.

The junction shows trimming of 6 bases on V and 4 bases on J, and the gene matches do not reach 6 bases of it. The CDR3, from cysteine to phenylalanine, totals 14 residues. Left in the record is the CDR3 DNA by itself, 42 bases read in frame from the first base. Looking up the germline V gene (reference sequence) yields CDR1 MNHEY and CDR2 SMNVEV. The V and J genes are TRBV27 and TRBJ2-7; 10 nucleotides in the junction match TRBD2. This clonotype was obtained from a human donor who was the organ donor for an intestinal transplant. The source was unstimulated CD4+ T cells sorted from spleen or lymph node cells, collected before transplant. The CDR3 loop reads CASSDGTSVYEQYF. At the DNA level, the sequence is TGTGCCAGCAGCGACGGGACTAGCGTTTACGAGCAGTACTTC.